A selection of T cell receptor beta chains follows, all from one sample in a study of technical replicates of blood from a handful of donors. Using immunoSEQ multiplex PCR, the repertoire was profiled, and TCRdb retains in-frame clones only, with some absent. The sample consists of tens of thousands of clones, 86% of them appearing once. Sequencing used PBMCs. The receptors come from a human donor in good health. Some clones in this sample may be carry-over from other donors' samples. The CDR3 runs from the conserved cysteine through the conserved F or W. Each record gives: V gene, J gene, clone size, D gene, CDR3 DNA, CDR3 protein. The D gene is left open where the match is weak. Clone sizes are given selectively: once, few, many, or a class where the clone is expanded.

>TRBV5-1|TRBJ2-3|.|.
TGCGCCAGCAGCTTGGACTGGGGGCGCGCGGATACGCAGTATTTT
CASSLDWGRADTQYF
>TRBV7-9|TRBJ1-1|.|.
TGTGCCAGCAGCCCATACCATAGCGGTACTGAAGCTTTCTTT
CASSPYHSGTEAFF
>TRBV4-1|TRBJ2-1|.|TRBD2
TGCGCCAGCAGCCAAGACCCTAGCGGTCTAGGGTACAATGAGCAGTTCTTC
CASSQDPSGLGYNEQFF
>TRBV29-1|TRBJ2-7|.|.
TGCAGCGTTGTATGTCAGCAGTACTTC
CSVVCQQYF
>TRBV6-1|TRBJ1-1|.|.
TGTGCCAGCAGTGAAGCCCCCCGTCGTATGAACACTGAAGCTTTCTTT
CASSEAPRRMNTEAFF
>TRBV5-6|TRBJ1-2|.|TRBD1
TGTGCCAGCAGCTGGGGGGACAGTACCCTCTATGGCTACACCTTC
CASSWGDSTLYGYTF
>TRBV7-3|TRBJ2-1|.|TRBD2
TGTGCCAGCAGCTTAAGGCTAGCGGGAGGATTCAATGAGCAGTTCTTC
CASSLRLAGGFNEQFF
>TRBV5-1|TRBJ2-3|.|TRBD2
TGCGCCAGCAGCCCTGGGACTAGCGGGGGCACAGATACGCAGTATTTT
CASSPGTSGGTDTQYF
>TRBV7-9|TRBJ2-2|few|.
TGTGCCAGCAGCTTAGCTCGGGATACCGGGGAGCTGTTTTTT
CASSLARDTGELFF
>TRBV7-9|TRBJ2-2|once|.
TGTGCCAGCAGCGGAACAGGGCTGGTGCTGTTTTTT
CASSGTGLVLFF
>TRBV27|TRBJ1-1|.|.
TGTGCCAGCAGTTTATATTGGACTGGGAACACTGAAGCTTTCTTT
CASSLYWTGNTEAFF
>TRBV11-1|TRBJ2-2|.|TRBD2
TGTGCCAGCAGCTTCCGCGGGAGGGCGAACACCGGGGAGCTGTTTTTT
CASSFRGRANTGELFF
>TRBV5-6|TRBJ1-3|.|TRBD1
TGTGCCAGCAGCTTGGGGGACAGGGGGCATGGAAACACCATATATTTT
CASSLGDRGHGNTIYF
>TRBV7-2|TRBJ2-5|.|TRBD2
TGTGCCAGCACGCATGTGGGGGGGTGGGAAGAGACCCAGTACTTC
CASTHVGGWEETQYF
>TRBV30|TRBJ1-3|.|.
TGTGCCTGTCTCTCAGTGTTCTCTGGAAACACCATATATTTT
CACLSVFSGNTIYF
>TRBV9|TRBJ1-4|.|.
TGTGCCAGCAGCGCGTTTCAGGGTAATAATGAAAAACTGTTTTTT
CASSAFQGNNEKLFF
>TRBV5-1|TRBJ2-3|.|TRBD2
TGCGCCAGCAGCTTGGGGCTAGCGGGGGCTACCCGCACAGATACGCAGTATTTT
CASSLGLAGATRTDTQYF
>TRBV5-1|TRBJ2-1|.|.
TGCGCCAGCAGACTAGAGGATGAGCAGTTCTTC
CASRLEDEQFF
>TRBV2|TRBJ2-1|.|TRBD2
TGTGCCAGCAGTCCCCGGACTAGCGGGCAGGGGGGTGAGCAGTTCTTC
CASSPRTSGQGGEQFF
>TRBV7-6|TRBJ2-3|many|.
TGTGCCAGCAGTCTCTCGGGTATTCCTACAGATACGCAGTATTTT
CASSLSGIPTDTQYF
>TRBV5-8|TRBJ1-6|.|.
TGTGCCAGCAGCCGACGGACCGGAGGTAATTCACCCCTCCACTTT
CASSRRTGGNSPLHF
>TRBV7-9|TRBJ2-1|.|.
TGTGCCAGCAGCCCGGACTTAAGCTCCTACAATGAGCAGTTCTTC
CASSPDLSSYNEQFF
>TRBV4-1|TRBJ2-7|.|.
TGCGCCAGCAGCCAAATAGCAACTGAGCAGTACTTC
CASSQIATEQYF